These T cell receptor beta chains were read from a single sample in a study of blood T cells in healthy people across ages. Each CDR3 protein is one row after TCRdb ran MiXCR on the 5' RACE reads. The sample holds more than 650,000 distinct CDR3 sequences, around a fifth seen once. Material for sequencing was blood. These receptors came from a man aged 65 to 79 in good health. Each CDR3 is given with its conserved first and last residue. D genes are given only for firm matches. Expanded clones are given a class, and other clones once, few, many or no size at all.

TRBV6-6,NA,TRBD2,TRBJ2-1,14,TGTGCCAGCGGAATAGCGGGGGATTTAAATGAGCAGTTCTTC,CASGIAGDLNEQFF
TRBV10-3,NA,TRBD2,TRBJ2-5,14,TGTGCCATCAGATACGATAGGGGAGGGGAGACCCAGTACTTC,CAIRYDRGGETQYF
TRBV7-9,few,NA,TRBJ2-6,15,TGTGCCAGCAGCCCCGATATCGCTGGGGCCAACGTCCTGACTTTC,CASSPDIAGANVLTF
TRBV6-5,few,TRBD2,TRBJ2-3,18,TGTGCCAGCAGTTTGACTAGCGGGGCGCTATATAGCACAGATACGCAGTATTTT,CASSLTSGALYSTDTQYF
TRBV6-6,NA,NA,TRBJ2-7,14,TGTGCCAGCAGTTACCTTATTCGTTTCTCCGAGCAGTACTTC,CASSYLIRFSEQYF
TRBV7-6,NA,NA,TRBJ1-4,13,TGTGCCAGCAGCTTGTATGTGGGAGAAAAACTGTTTTTT,CASSLYVGEKLFF
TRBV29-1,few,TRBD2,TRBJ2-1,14,TGCAGCGTATCCATAGCGGGAGGGTACGCTGAGCAGTTCTTC,CSVSIAGGYAEQFF
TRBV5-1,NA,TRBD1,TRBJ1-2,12,TGCGCCAGCAGGCCAGGGGGCGGTGGCTACACCTTC,CASRPGGGGYTF
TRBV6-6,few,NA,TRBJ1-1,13,TGTGCCAGCAGTAACTCCCGGGGGAGAGAAGCTTTCTTT,CASSNSRGREAFF
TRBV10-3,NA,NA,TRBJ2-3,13,TGTGCCATCAGTGAGAGGGGCCCAGATACGCAGTATTTT,CAISERGPDTQYF
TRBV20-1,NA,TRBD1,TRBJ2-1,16,TGCAGTGCTAGAGTGTCAGGGGGAAGCTCCTACAATGAGCAGTTCTTC,CSARVSGGSSYNEQFF
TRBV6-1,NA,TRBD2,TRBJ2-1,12,TGTGCCGGGACTAGCGGGAACAATGAGCAGTTCTTC,CAGTSGNNEQFF
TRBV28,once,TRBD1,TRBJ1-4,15,TGTGCCAGCAGAACCCCGGGACAGGGTGAGGGAAAACTGTTTTTT,CASRTPGQGEGKLFF
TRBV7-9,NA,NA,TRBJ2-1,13,TGTGCCAGCACCGTGGAGACCGCCGGGGAGCAGTTCTTC,CASTVETAGEQFF
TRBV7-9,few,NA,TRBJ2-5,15,TGTGCCAGCAGCTTTTACGGGGGCCTCCGGGAGACCCAGTACTTC,CASSFYGGLRETQYF
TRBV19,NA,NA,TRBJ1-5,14,TGTGCCAGTAGTATCCGCGGGGGCGGTCAGCCCCAGCATTTT,CASSIRGGGQPQHF
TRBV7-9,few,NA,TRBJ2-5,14,TGTGCTAGCAGACTCTCGGGAGCGACCGAGACCCAGTACTTC,CASRLSGATETQYF
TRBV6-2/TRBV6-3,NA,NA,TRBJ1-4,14,TGTGCCAGCTCCCACCAACGACCCTCTGAAAAACTGTTTTTT,CASSHQRPSEKLFF
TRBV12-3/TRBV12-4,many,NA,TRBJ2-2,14,TGTGCCAGCAGTTTCGACAGAACCACCGGGGAGCTGTTTTTT,CASSFDRTTGELFF
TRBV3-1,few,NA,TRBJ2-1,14,TGTGCCAGCAGCCTCAGCCCGGCAAGGAATGAGCAGTTCTTC,CASSLSPARNEQFF
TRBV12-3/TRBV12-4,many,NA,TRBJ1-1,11,TGTGCCAGCAGCATCTACACTGAAGCTTTCTTT,CASSIYTEAFF
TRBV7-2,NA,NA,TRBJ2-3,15,TGTGCCAGCAGCTTTCAGGGGAGGGGTACAGATACGCAGTATTTT,CASSFQGRGTDTQYF
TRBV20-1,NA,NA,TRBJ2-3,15,TGCAGTGCGGAGAGGGGACAAGGGCTAGTGGATACGCAGTATTTT,CSAERGQGLVDTQYF
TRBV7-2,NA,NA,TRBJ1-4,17,TGTGCCAGCAGCTTAAGTACCCCTCCGGGACTGCCGGAAAAACTGTTTTTT,CASSLSTPPGLPEKLFF
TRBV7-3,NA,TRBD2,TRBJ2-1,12,TGTGCCAGCAGCCAAAGGGAGGGTGAGCAGTTCTTC,CASSQREGEQFF
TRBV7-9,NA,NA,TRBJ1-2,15,TGTGCCAGCAGCACCCGGGCGCAAGCTAACTATGGCTACACCTTC,CASSTRAQANYGYTF
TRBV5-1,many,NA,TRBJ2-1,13,TGCGCCAGCAGCTTGGGACAGGTCAATGAGCAGTTCTTC,CASSLGQVNEQFF
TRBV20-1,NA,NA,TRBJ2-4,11,TGCAGTGCTTGGATCCAAAACATTCAGTACTTC,CSAWIQNIQYF
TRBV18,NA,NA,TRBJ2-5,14,TGTGCCAGCTCATCGACAGGCGTTCAAGAGACCCAGTACTTC,CASSSTGVQETQYF
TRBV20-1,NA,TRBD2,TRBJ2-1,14,TGCAGTGCTCTTTGGACTAGCGGAAACAATGAGCAGTTCTTC,CSALWTSGNNEQFF
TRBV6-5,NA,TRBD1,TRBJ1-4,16,TGTGCCAGCAGTTACACACGACAGGGGGCAGGTGAAAAACTGTTTTTT,CASSYTRQGAGEKLFF
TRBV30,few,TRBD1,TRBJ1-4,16,TGTGCCTGGAGTCCCCCCCTGGGGACAGGGGCTGAAAAACTGTTTTTT,CAWSPPLGTGAEKLFF
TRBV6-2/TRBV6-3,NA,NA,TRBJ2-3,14,TGTGCCAGTACTGCCAGGGGGGGCACAGATACGCAGTATTTT,CASTARGGTDTQYF
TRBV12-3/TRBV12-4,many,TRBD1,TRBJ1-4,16,TGTGCCAGCAGCCGTAACCCGGGACAGAATAATGAAAAACTGTTTTTT,CASSRNPGQNNEKLFF
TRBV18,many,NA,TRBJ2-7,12,TGTGCCAGCTCACCACAGGGGGTCGAGCAGTACTTC,CASSPQGVEQYF
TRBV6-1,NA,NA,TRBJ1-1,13,TGTGCCAGCAGTGAAGGTTCGAACACTGAAGCTTTCTTT,CASSEGSNTEAFF
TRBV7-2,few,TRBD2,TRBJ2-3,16,TGTGCCAGCAGCTTAGGCGGGGGGGCGAACACAGATACGCAGTATTTT,CASSLGGGANTDTQYF
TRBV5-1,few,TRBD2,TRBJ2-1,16,TGCGCCAGCAGCTCCTATCTAGCGGGGGGGATCAATGAGCAGTTCTTC,CASSSYLAGGINEQFF
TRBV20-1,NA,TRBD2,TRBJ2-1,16,TGCAGTGCTAGACCCTTAGCGGGGGTTTCCTACAATGAGCAGTTCTTC,CSARPLAGVSYNEQFF
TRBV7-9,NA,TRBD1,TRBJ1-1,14,TGTGCCAGCAGCCAACAGGGGGCGGTCACTGAAGCTTTCTTT,CASSQQGAVTEAFF
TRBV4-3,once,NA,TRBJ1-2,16,TGCGCCAGCAGCCAAGACTTCTTACGAGGAGGCGATGGCTACACCTTC,CASSQDFLRGGDGYTF
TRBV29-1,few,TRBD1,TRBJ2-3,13,TGCAGCGTTGATTGGACAGGTACAGATACGCAGTATTTT,CSVDWTGTDTQYF
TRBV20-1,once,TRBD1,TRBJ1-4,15,TGCAGTGCTAGGGACAGGGGGCAGATTAATGAAAAACTGTTTTTT,CSARDRGQINEKLFF
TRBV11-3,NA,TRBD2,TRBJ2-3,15,TGTGCCAGCAGCATACGCCTAGCGGGGAAAGATACGCAGTATTTT,CASSIRLAGKDTQYF
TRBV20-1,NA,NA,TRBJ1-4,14,TGCAGTGCTAGGGGGCCTCTGACTAATGAAAAACTGTTTTTT,CSARGPLTNEKLFF
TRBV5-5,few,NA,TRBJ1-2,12,TGTGCCAGCAGCTTGGTTGGGACGCTCGACACCTTC,CASSLVGTLDTF
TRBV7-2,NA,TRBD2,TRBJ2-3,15,TGTGCCAGCAGCCTTAGCGGGAGGCCCCTAGATACGCAGTATTTT,CASSLSGRPLDTQYF
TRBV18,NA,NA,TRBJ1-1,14,TGTGCCAGCTCCCCTCACAGGGACGGCACTGAAGCTTTCTTT,CASSPHRDGTEAFF
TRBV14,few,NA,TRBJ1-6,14,TGTGCCAGCAGCCAAGACAGGACGGCTTCACCCCTCCACTTT,CASSQDRTASPLHF
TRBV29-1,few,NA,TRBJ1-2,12,TGCAGCGTTGGAGAGGGTCTCTATGGCTACACCTTC,CSVGEGLYGYTF
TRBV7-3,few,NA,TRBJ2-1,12,TGTGCCAGCAGCCCGACCCTTGGTCGGCAATTCTTC,CASSPTLGRQFF
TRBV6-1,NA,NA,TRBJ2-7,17,TGTGCCAGCAGTGCAAGGGCGGAGGGGGCTCTCTCCTACGAGCAGTACTTC,CASSARAEGALSYEQYF